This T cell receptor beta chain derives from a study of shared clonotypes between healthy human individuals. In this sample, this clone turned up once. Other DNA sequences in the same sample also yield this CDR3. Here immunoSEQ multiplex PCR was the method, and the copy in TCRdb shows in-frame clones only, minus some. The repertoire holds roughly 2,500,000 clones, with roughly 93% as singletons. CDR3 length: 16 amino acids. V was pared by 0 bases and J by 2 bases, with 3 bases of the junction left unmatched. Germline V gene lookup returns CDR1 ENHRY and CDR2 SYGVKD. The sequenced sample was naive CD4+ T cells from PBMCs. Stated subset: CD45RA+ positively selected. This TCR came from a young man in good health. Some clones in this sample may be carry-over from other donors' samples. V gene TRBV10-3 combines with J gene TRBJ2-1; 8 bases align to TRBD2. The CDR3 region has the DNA TGTGCCATCAGTGAGTCCCCAGCGGGGGCCTACAATGAGCAGTTCTTC. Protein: CAISESPAGAYNEQFF.